A selection of T cell receptor beta chains follows, all from one sample in a study of T cell repertoires and Cas9 in healthy adults. This table comes from immunoSEQ multiplex PCR, and its TCRdb copy is limited to in-frame clones, with some not included. The table has approximately 23,000 clones, about 90% seen once. Input material: CD4+ effector T cells (CD127+, CD25-, CD137-, CD154-) from PBMCs; culture status not recorded. These receptors were taken from a human donor in good health. CDR3s include the opening cysteine and the closing phenylalanine or tryptophan. A D gene is named only where the DNA matches it firmly. Not all rows give a size; the values are once, few, many and, for expanded clones, a class.

V gene: TRBV7-9; J gene: TRBJ1-2; D gene: .; clone size: .; CDR3 DNA: TGTGCCAGCAGCTTAGGGCAGGCCCATGGCTACACCTTC; CDR3 protein: CASSLGQAHGYTF
V gene: TRBV19; J gene: TRBJ1-6; D gene: TRBD1; clone size: .; CDR3 DNA: TGTGCCAGCCGCGACAGGGAGACTTCACCCCTCCACTTT; CDR3 protein: CASRDRETSPLHF
V gene: TRBV14; J gene: TRBJ2-7; D gene: .; clone size: .; CDR3 DNA: TGTGCCAGCAGCCAAGAGCTAGGATTCGGTTACGAGCAGTACTTC; CDR3 protein: CASSQELGFGYEQYF
V gene: TRBV6-5; J gene: TRBJ1-6; D gene: .; clone size: .; CDR3 DNA: TGTGCCAGCAGTTATGGGGCAAGAGATTCACCCCTCCACTTT; CDR3 protein: CASSYGARDSPLHF
V gene: TRBV7-8; J gene: TRBJ2-7; D gene: .; clone size: .; CDR3 DNA: TGTGCCAGCAGCTTAGTCCCCCGCGGGACAGCGGTTCGTAACTCCTACGAGCAGTACTTC; CDR3 protein: CASSLVPRGTAVRNSYEQYF
V gene: TRBV28; J gene: TRBJ2-7; D gene: TRBD2; clone size: .; CDR3 DNA: TGTGCCAGCGGGACTACCTACGAGCAGTACTTC; CDR3 protein: CASGTTYEQYF
V gene: TRBV5-6; J gene: TRBJ2-7; D gene: TRBD1; clone size: .; CDR3 DNA: TGTGCCAGCAGCTTGGGACAGGGGTCCGGCTACGAGCAGTACTTC; CDR3 protein: CASSLGQGSGYEQYF
V gene: TRBV6-1; J gene: TRBJ1-2; D gene: .; clone size: .; CDR3 DNA: TGTGCCAGCAGTGAAGGGCAGGGTTATGGCTACACCTTC; CDR3 protein: CASSEGQGYGYTF
V gene: TRBV6-5; J gene: TRBJ2-3; D gene: .; clone size: .; CDR3 DNA: TGTGCCAGCAGTACAACCACAGGGCGCACAGATACGCAGTATTTT; CDR3 protein: CASSTTTGRTDTQYF
V gene: TRBV19; J gene: TRBJ2-3; D gene: TRBD1; clone size: .; CDR3 DNA: TGTGCCAGTAGTACCAACAGGGGGACTCTGGATACGCAGTATTTT; CDR3 protein: CASSTNRGTLDTQYF
V gene: TRBV28; J gene: TRBJ1-4; D gene: .; clone size: .; CDR3 DNA: TGTGCCAGCAGTTTTTACAGGGACTATGAAAAACTGTTTTTT; CDR3 protein: CASSFYRDYEKLFF
V gene: TRBV6-5; J gene: TRBJ2-4; D gene: TRBD1; clone size: .; CDR3 DNA: TGTGCCAGCAGTGATCAGGGGGACATTCAGTACTTC; CDR3 protein: CASSDQGDIQYF
V gene: TRBV18; J gene: TRBJ1-4; D gene: .; clone size: .; CDR3 DNA: TGTGCCAGCTCCGGGGAACTGGTTGAAAAACTGTTTTTT; CDR3 protein: CASSGELVEKLFF
V gene: TRBV5-6; J gene: TRBJ2-2; D gene: TRBD1; clone size: few; CDR3 DNA: TGTGCCAGCAGCGAATATGGAAGACAGGGGGCCGGGGAGCTGTTTTTT; CDR3 protein: CASSEYGRQGAGELFF
V gene: TRBV4-1; J gene: TRBJ2-3; D gene: TRBD2; clone size: .; CDR3 DNA: TGCGCCAGCAGCCAAGAGACCCTAGCGGGAGGTGGGGGAGATACGCAGTATTTT; CDR3 protein: CASSQETLAGGGGDTQYF
V gene: TRBV11-2; J gene: TRBJ2-7; D gene: .; clone size: .; CDR3 DNA: TGTGCCAGCAGCCTGGACGCAGGGTATTGGGTCGAGCAGTACTTC; CDR3 protein: CASSLDAGYWVEQYF
V gene: TRBV5-1; J gene: TRBJ1-5; D gene: TRBD1; clone size: .; CDR3 DNA: TGCGCCAGCAGCCAGGGACAGAGGGGTCAGCCCCAGCATTTT; CDR3 protein: CASSQGQRGQPQHF
V gene: TRBV14; J gene: TRBJ2-2; D gene: .; clone size: .; CDR3 DNA: TGTGCCAGCAGCCCCCACGAGGACCCCAGGGCTCTGCGAACCGGGGAGCTGTTTTTT; CDR3 protein: CASSPHEDPRALRTGELFF
V gene: TRBV28; J gene: TRBJ1-2; D gene: .; clone size: .; CDR3 DNA: TGTGCCAGCAGTTCCCCGGGTGGGGGCTACACCTTC; CDR3 protein: CASSSPGGGYTF
V gene: TRBV5-1; J gene: TRBJ2-5; D gene: .; clone size: .; CDR3 DNA: TGCGCCAGCAGAAATTCTCCCTCAGGGGCCGGGGAGACCCAGTACTTC; CDR3 protein: CASRNSPSGAGETQYF
V gene: TRBV19; J gene: TRBJ2-1; D gene: .; clone size: once; CDR3 DNA: TGTGCCAGTAGCCCCTCCCGCGGGTCACCTCGGCAGTTCTTC; CDR3 protein: CASSPSRGSPRQFF
V gene: TRBV5-1; J gene: TRBJ2-7; D gene: .; clone size: .; CDR3 DNA: TGCGCCAGCAGCTTGAAGGACCCCTACGAGCAGTACTTC; CDR3 protein: CASSLKDPYEQYF
V gene: TRBV4-1; J gene: TRBJ1-3; D gene: .; clone size: once; CDR3 DNA: TGCGCCAGCAGCCAGCCGAGGGGGACTGGAAACACCATATATTTT; CDR3 protein: CASSQPRGTGNTIYF